The present TCR beta chain was sequenced within a study of CD8 T cells in Susac syndrome. With random hexamers, reverse transcription was performed on about 0.5 to 1 ug of RNA. TCRdb reprocessed the immunoSEQ multiplex PCR reads with MiXCR, giving one entry per CDR3 protein. The sample has 120,000 or so distinct CDR3 sequences; about 95% are singletons. Isolation of CD8+ and CD4+ T cells was performed negatively, whereas enrichment of TEMRA cells was done by FACS. Study-level findings and limits: Clonal expansion of CD8+ cells in Susac peaked in TEMRA cells (and in active patients).

This clonotype has just one count. Its antigen is not known. The CDR3 covers 16 residues. Germline values: CDR1 MGHDK, CDR2 SYGVNS. The V end was cut by 4 bases, the J end by 5 bases, with 17 bases between. The clonotype originates from a human donor with Susac syndrome. Sequencing used CD8+ T cells from PBMCs. V gene TRBV25-1 combines with J gene TRBJ1-4; tentative D call: TRBD1 (5 bases). Here the CDR3 DNA reads TGTGCCAGCAGTGCCAAAGCGCGGGGACCAAATGAAAAACTGTTTTTT. Its translation is CASSAKARGPNEKLFF.